This T cell receptor beta chain was captured by sequencing in a study of blood T cell repertoires in COVID-19. Profiled with immunoSEQ multiplex PCR; TCRdb holds only in-frame clones, not every one. The profile shows over 200,000 clones, nearly 90% of them singletons. This clone was seen once. The origin of this receptor is a woman between 18 and 29 years old who had recovered from COVID-19. Sequences were obtained from peripheral blood.

CDR3 loop: CASSEYSSGNEQFF. CDR3 coding DNA: TGTGCCAGCAGTGAATATTCTAGCGGCAATGAGCAGTTCTTC. The V and J genes are TRBV25-1 and TRBJ2-1; 7 nucleotides align to TRBD2. Per germline, CDR1 MGHDK and CDR2 SYGVNS. This CDR3 comprises 14 residues. With 0 bases clipped from V and 6 bases from J, the junction kept 2 bases outside the gene matches.